What follows are 20 T cell receptor beta chains derived from one specimen sequenced in a study of shared clonotypes between healthy human individuals. The method was immunoSEQ multiplex PCR; TCRdb's version includes in-frame clones alone and lacks a portion of them. The sample records over 2 million clones, about nine tenths being singletons. Material for sequencing was naive CD4+ T cells from PBMCs. Documented subset: CD45RA+ positively selected. Receptors originate from a man aged 18 to 30 in good health. Some clones in this sample may be carry-over from other donors' samples.

The rearrangement links TRBV7-2 to TRBJ2-5; D may be TRBD1 (6 bases). CDR1 and CDR2 from the germline V gene are SGHTA and FQGNSA. This CDR3 is 15 amino acids long. V shed 3 bases and J shed 4 bases, with 15 bases lying between them. CDR3 amino acids: CASSFQRGGRETQYF. For the CDR3, the DNA is TGTGCCAGCAGCTTTCAACGAGGGGGACGAGAGACCCAGTACTTC. Looking up the rest from reference TRBV7-2 and TRBJ2-5 gives the full variable domain: GAGVSQSPSNKVTEKGKDVELRCDPISGHTALYWYRQSLGQGLEFLIYFQGNSAPDKSGLPSDRFSAERTGGSVSTLTIQRTQQEDSAVYLCASSFQRGGRETQYFGPGTRLLVL.

The rearrangement links TRBV6-4 to TRBJ2-2; no reliable D call. The germline V gene encodes CDR1 MRHNA and CDR2 SNTAGT. The CDR3 extends over 13 amino acids. The V end lost 5 bases, the J end lost 4 bases, and 8 bases lay between the germline ends. The CDR3 nucleotides read TGTGCCAGCAGTCCCAGAACCACCGGGGAGCTGTTTTTT. As protein: CASSPRTTGELFF.

The chain links TRBV4-3 to TRBJ1-5; D is possibly TRBD1 (6 bases). This CDR3 spans 15 amino acids. Trimming took 0 bases from V and 3 from J, leaving 9 bases between them. CDR1 is LGHNA, CDR2 YSLEER, per germline. Written as DNA, the CDR3 is TGCGCCAGCAGCCAAGAGAGGGGGAACAATCAGCCCCAGCATTTT. It yields the protein CASSQERGNNQPQHF.

The gene calls are TRBV28 and TRBJ1-2; TRBD1 is a possible D gene (5 bases). The CDR3 covers 10 residues. Trimming removed 10 bases at V and 4 bases at J, with 7 bases between. Germline V lookup: CDR1 MDHEN, CDR2 SYDVKM. CDR3 bases: TGTGCCACTGGGGCCTATGGCTACACCTTC. Residues: CATGAYGYTF.

CDR3 coding DNA: TGTGCCAGCAGTTACTCATCCCCCCCGGATTACTATGGCTACACCTTC. It encodes CASSYSSPPDYYGYTF. The J gene is TRBJ1-2, the V gene TRBV6-5, with D unclear. The CDR3 covers 16 residues. Deletions cut 0 bases from V and 3 bases from J, with 14 bases between. Germline lookup yields CDR1 MNHEY and CDR2 SVGAGI.

The genes are TRBV6-6 and TRBJ1-4; TRBD1 matches at 10 bases. Trimming at V came to 3 bases and at J to 8 bases, leaving 9 bases not matched to a gene. Germline assignment: CDR1 MNHNY and CDR2 SVGAGI (reference sequence). This CDR3 has 16 amino acids. CDR3 residues: CASSYAGTGVGEKLFF. The DNA of the CDR3 is TGTGCCAGCAGTTATGCCGGGACAGGGGTCGGGGAAAAACTGTTTTTT.

This clone came up once. CDR3 residues: CASHLTGATYEQYF. DNA for the CDR3: TGTGCCAGCCACCTTACCGGGGCTACCTACGAGCAGTACTTC. This chain joins TRBV6-1 and TRBJ2-7, with D perhaps being TRBD1 or TRBD2 (5 bases each). Germline-derived CDR1 and CDR2 are MNHNS and SASEGT. V was cut by 8 bases and J by 2 bases, with 16 bases left in between. CDR3 length: 14 residues.

The V gene is TRBV2, the J gene TRBJ2-3; a weak D match, TRBD1 (6 bases). CDR3 length: 14 amino acids. Germline-derived CDR1 and CDR2 are SNHLY and FYNNEI. V lost 4 bases and J lost 4, with 12 bases in between. CDR3 region: CASSVARGPDTQYF. CDR3 DNA: TGTGCCAGCAGTGTTGCCAGGGGCCCAGATACGCAGTATTTT.

The genes are TRBV4-3 and TRBJ2-4, with 7 bases identical to TRBD1. J lost 7 bases, V lost 4 bases, and 7 bases had no gene match. Germline CDR1 is LGHNA and CDR2 is YSLEER. This CDR3 spans 14 amino acids. CDR3 sequence: CASSLEDRVNIQYF. In DNA form, the CDR3 reads TGCGCCAGCAGCCTAGAAGACAGGGTCAACATTCAGTACTTC.

The chain is built from TRBV7-8 and TRBJ2-5, with 8 bases matching TRBD1. The V gene end was trimmed by 1 base and the J gene end by 0 bases; junction bases not matched to a gene: 4. The CDR3 has 16 residues. Germline loops: CDR1 SGHVS, CDR2 FQNEAQ. CDR3 sequence: CASSLGDRTHQETQYF. CDR3 nucleotides: TGTGCCAGCAGCTTAGGGGACAGGACCCACCAAGAGACCCAGTACTTC.

Concerning this clone itself: Other DNA sequences in this specimen translate into the identical CDR3. The chain uses TRBV19 and TRBJ1-1, with 7 positions matching TRBD1. The V and J ends lost 3 bases and 5 bases, in that order; junction bases with no gene match: 6. This CDR3 is 14 amino acids long. Germline V gene lookup returns CDR1 LNHDA and CDR2 SQIVND (reference sequence). CDR3 protein: CASSIRQGGTEAFF. The CDR3 nucleotides read TGTGCCAGTAGTATCCGACAGGGTGGAACTGAAGCTTTCTTT. The variable domain in full, completed from reference TRBV19 and TRBJ1-1, reads DGGITQSPKYLFRKEGQNVTLSCEQNLNHDAMYWYRQDPGQGLRLIYYSQIVNDFQKGDIAEGYSVSREKKESFPLTVTSAQKNPTAFYLCASSIRQGGTEAFFGQGTRLTVV.

The rearrangement links TRBV4-3 to TRBJ1-2; D perhaps matches TRBD1 (6 bases). Trimming cost V 4 bases and J 4 bases, with 13 bases left between them. Per the germline V gene, CDR1 is LGHNA and CDR2 is YSLEER. The CDR3 has 14 amino acids. The CDR3 nucleotides read TGCGCCAGCAGCCCTTCCAGGGGAGTCTATGGCTACACCTTC. Its protein is CASSPSRGVYGYTF.

The rearrangement joins TRBV18 to TRBJ2-2; TRBD1 matches at 7 bases. From germline, CDR1 is KGHSH and CDR2 LQKENI. The CDR3 runs 16 residues. Unmatched junction bases numbered 3, after V lost 2 bases and J lost 0 bases. The CDR3 nucleotides read TGTGCCAGCTCACCAATTCAGGGGGCGAACACCGGGGAGCTGTTTTTT. Its protein is CASSPIQGANTGELFF. The full variable domain, its missing parts supplied by reference TRBV18 and TRBJ2-2, is NAGVMQNPRHLVRRRGQEARLRCSPMKGHSHVYWYRQLPEEGLKFMVYLQKENIIDESGMPKERFSAEFPKEGPSILRIQQVVRGDSAAYFCASSPIQGANTGELFFGEGSRLTVL.

The chain uses TRBV4-3 and TRBJ2-7, with D possibly matching TRBD2 (6 bases). Per the germline V gene, CDR1 is LGHNA and CDR2 is YSLEER. Trimming pared 3 bases from V and 3 bases from J, leaving 21 bases between. The CDR3 is 17 residues long. The CDR3 nucleotides are TGCGCCAGCAGCCAGGCTTACAACACGATCGGGAGCTACGAGCAGTACTTC. It specifies CASSQAYNTIGSYEQYF.

The gene calls are TRBV19 and TRBJ2-7; no clear D gene. The V end lost 6 bases, the J end lost 0 bases, and 9 bases lay between the germline ends. CDR1 and CDR2 from the germline V gene are LNHDA and SQIVND (reference sequence). The CDR3 runs to 13 residues. The CDR3 spells CASSPPHSYEQYF. CDR3 coding DNA: TGTGCCAGTAGCCCCCCCCACTCCTACGAGCAGTACTTC.

The chain has TRBV5-1 and TRBJ1-2, with 7 bases lining up with TRBD1. The V segment lost 4 bases and the J segment 10 bases; nucleotides outside the gene matches: 10. Germline CDR1 is SGHRS and CDR2 is YFSETQ. The CDR3 is 13 amino acids. In DNA, the CDR3 is TGCGCCAGCAGCCCCCCGACAGGGTTGGACTACACCTTC. Amino acids: CASSPPTGLDYTF.

This rearrangement joins TRBV7-2 to TRBJ2-3; no firm D call. Germline loops: CDR1 SGHTA, CDR2 FQGNSA. The V and J ends lost 5 bases and 2 bases respectively, with 8 bases between them. CDR3 size: 13 residues. CDR3 sequence: CASSPPPTDTQYF. The DNA for the CDR3 is TGTGCCAGCAGCCCACCGCCCACAGATACGCAGTATTTT.

The J gene is TRBJ2-1, the V gene TRBV7-9; 9 nucleotides agree with TRBD2. The germline V gene encodes CDR1 SEHNR and CDR2 FQNEAQ (reference sequence). The trim removed 4 bases at V and 2 bases at J, leaving 6 bases unmatched. The CDR3 extends over 16 amino acids. CDR3 in amino acids: CASSSPGLATYNEQFF. CDR3 sequence (DNA): TGTGCCAGCAGCTCACCGGGACTAGCCACCTACAATGAGCAGTTCTTC.

The chain employs TRBV7-9 and TRBJ1-1, with 9 bases that match TRBD1. Germline V gene lookup returns CDR1 SEHNR and CDR2 FQNEAQ (reference sequence). The CDR3 is 16 residues long. With 0 bases clipped from V and 5 bases from J, the junction kept 7 bases outside the gene matches. The CDR3 is CASSLAVGQGGTEAFF. For the CDR3, the DNA is TGTGCCAGCAGCTTAGCGGTGGGACAGGGAGGGACTGAAGCTTTCTTT.

The chain employs TRBV6-5 and TRBJ1-1; D uncertain. CDR1 and CDR2 from the germline V gene are MNHEY and SVGAGI. V was pared by 5 bases and J by 1 base, with 8 bases between. CDR3 length equals 13 residues. CDR3 DNA: TGTGCCAGCAGTATACTGGGGAACACTGAAGCTTTCTTT. Encoded protein: CASSILGNTEAFF.